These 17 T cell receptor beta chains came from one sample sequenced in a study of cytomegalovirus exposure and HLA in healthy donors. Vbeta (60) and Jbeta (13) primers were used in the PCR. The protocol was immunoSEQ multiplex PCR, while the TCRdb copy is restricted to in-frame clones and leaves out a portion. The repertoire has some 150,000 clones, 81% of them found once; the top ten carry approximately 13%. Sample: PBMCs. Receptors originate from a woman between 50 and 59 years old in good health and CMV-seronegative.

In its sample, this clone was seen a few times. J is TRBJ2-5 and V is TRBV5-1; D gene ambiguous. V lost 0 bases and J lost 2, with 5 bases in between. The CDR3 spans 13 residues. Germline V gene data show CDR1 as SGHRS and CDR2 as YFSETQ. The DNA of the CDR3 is TGCGCCAGCAGCTTGGCCTATCAAGAGACCCAGTACTTC. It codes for CASSLAYQETQYF.

This chain's CDR3 is CASSPSLADYNEQFF. In DNA, the CDR3 is TGTGCCAGTAGTCCCTCATTGGCAGATTACAATGAGCAGTTCTTC. V usage is TRBV19 and J usage is TRBJ2-1; D is uncertain. Trimming pared 5 bases from V and 4 bases from J, leaving 15 bases between. Germline CDR1 reads LNHDA; CDR2 reads SQIVND (reference sequence). The CDR3 totals 15 residues. Looking up the rest from reference TRBV19 and TRBJ2-1 gives the full variable domain: DGGITQSPKYLFRKEGQNVTLSCEQNLNHDAMYWYRQDPGQGLRLIYYSQIVNDFQKGDIAEGYSVSREKKESFPLTVTSAQKNPTAFYLCASSPSLADYNEQFFGPGTRLTVL.

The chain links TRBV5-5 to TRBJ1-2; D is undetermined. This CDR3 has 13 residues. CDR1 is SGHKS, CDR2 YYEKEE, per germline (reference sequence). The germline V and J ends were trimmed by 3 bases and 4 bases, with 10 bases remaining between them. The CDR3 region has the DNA TGTGCCAGCAGCTCCTCTTATAGCTATGGCTACACCTTC. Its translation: CASSSSYSYGYTF.

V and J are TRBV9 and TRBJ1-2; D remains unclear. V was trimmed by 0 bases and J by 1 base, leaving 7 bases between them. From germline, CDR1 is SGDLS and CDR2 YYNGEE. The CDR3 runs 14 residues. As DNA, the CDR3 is TGTGCCAGCAGCGTAGGTAACGGTAACTATGGCTACACCTTC. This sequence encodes CASSVGNGNYGYTF.

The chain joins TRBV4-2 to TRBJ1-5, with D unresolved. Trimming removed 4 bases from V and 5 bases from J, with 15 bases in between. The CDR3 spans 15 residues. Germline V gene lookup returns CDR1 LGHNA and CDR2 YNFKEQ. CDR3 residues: CASSPGSGLHQPQHF. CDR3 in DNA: TGTGCCAGCAGCCCCGGGAGTGGGTTGCATCAGCCCCAGCATTTT.

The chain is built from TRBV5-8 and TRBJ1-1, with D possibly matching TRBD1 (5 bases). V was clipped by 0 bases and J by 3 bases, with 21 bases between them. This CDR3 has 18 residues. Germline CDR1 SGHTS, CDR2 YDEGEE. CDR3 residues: CASSLVVRGGILDTEAFF. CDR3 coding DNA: TGTGCCAGCAGCTTGGTCGTTAGGGGTGGTATTCTAGACACTGAAGCTTTCTTT.

The CDR3 protein is CASSQVRSGSWVEQFF. CDR3 nucleotides: TGTGCCAGCAGCCAGGTTCGAAGCGGGAGTTGGGTTGAGCAGTTCTTC. The chain is built from TRBV4-2 and TRBJ2-1, with TRBD2 matching 8 bases. V dropped 3 bases and J dropped 9; count of bases not matched to a gene: 13. CDR1 is LGHNA and CDR2 is YNFKEQ in the germline V gene. This CDR3 contains 16 residues.

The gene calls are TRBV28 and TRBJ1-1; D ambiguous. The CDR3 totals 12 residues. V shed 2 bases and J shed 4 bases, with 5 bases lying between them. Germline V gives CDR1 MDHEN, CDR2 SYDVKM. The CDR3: CASSLRVTEAFF. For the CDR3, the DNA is TGTGCCAGCAGTTTAAGAGTCACTGAAGCTTTCTTT.

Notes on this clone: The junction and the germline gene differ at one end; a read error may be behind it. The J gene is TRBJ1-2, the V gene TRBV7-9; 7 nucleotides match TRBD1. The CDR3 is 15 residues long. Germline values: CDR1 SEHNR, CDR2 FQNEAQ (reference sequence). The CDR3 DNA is TGTTCCAGCAGCCTTAGACAGGGACTTAACTATGGCTACACCTTC. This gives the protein CSSSLRQGLNYGYTF.

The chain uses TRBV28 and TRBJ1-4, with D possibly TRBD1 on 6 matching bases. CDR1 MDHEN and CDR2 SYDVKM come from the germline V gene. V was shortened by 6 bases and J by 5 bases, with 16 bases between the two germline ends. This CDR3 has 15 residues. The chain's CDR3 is CASSEKGVRNEKLFF. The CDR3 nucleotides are TGTGCCAGCAGCGAGAAGGGGGTTAGAAATGAAAAACTGTTTTTT.

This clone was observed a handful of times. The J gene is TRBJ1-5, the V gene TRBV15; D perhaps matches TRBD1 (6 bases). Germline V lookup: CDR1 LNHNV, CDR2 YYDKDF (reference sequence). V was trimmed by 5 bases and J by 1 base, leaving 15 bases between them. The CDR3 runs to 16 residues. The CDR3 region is CATSPHGGGSNQPQHF. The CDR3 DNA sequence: TGTGCCACCAGCCCCCATGGTGGGGGCAGCAATCAGCCCCAGCATTTT. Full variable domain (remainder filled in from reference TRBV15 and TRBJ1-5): DAMVIQNPRYQVTQFGKPVTLSCSQTLNHNVMYWYQQKSSQAPKLLFHYYDKDFNNEADTPDNFQSRRPNTSFCFLDIRSPGLGDTAMYLCATSPHGGGSNQPQHFGDGTRLSIL.

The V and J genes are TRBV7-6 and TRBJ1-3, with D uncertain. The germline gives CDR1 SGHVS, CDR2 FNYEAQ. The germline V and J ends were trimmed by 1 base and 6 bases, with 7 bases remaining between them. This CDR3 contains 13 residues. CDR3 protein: CASSLGSINTIYF. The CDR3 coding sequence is TGTGCCAGCAGCTTAGGGAGTATAAACACCATATATTTT.

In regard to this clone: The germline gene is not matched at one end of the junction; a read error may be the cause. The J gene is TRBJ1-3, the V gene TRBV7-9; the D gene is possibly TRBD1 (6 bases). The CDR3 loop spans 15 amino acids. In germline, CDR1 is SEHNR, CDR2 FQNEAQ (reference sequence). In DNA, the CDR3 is TGTTCCAGCAGCTTACCCTTGACAGGAGAGAAAACCATATATTTT. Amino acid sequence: CSSSLPLTGEKTIYF.

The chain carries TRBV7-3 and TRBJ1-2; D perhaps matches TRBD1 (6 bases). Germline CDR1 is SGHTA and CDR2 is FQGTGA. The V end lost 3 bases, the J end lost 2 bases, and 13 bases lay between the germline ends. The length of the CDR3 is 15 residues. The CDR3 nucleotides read TGTGCCAGCAGCTTCGACGGTACAGGGAACTATGGCTACACCTTC. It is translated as CASSFDGTGNYGYTF.

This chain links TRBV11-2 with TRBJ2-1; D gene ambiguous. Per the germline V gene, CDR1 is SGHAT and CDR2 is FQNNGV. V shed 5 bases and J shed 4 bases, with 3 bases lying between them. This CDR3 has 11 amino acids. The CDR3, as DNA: TGTGCCAGCAGCCATTACAATGAGCAGTTCTTC. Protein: CASSHYNEQFF.

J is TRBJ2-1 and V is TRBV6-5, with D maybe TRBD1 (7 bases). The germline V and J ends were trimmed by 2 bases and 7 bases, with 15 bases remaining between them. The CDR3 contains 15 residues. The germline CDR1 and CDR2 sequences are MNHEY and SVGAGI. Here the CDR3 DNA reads TGTGCCAGCAGTTACGGGCAGGGGGGCCCAAATGAGCAGTTCTTC. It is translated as CASSYGQGGPNEQFF.

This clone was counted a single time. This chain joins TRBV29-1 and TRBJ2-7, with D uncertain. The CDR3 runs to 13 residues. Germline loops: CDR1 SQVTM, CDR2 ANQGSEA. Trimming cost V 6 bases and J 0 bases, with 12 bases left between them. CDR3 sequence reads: CSVAPRSSYEQYF. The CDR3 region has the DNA TGCAGCGTAGCTCCAAGGAGCTCCTACGAGCAGTACTTC.